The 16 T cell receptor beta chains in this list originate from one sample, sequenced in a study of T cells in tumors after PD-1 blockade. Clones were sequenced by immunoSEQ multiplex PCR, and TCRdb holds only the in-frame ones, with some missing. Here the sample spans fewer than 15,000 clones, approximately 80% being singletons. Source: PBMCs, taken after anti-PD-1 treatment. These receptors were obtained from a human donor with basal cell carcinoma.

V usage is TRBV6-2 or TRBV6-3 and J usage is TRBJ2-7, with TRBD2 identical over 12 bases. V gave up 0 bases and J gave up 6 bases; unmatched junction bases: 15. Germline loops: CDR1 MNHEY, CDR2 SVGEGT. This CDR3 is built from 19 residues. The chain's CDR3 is CASSYSGLAGGNPRPEQYF. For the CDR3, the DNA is TGTGCCAGCAGTTACTCGGGACTAGCGGGCGGCAACCCCCGCCCCGAGCAGTACTTC.

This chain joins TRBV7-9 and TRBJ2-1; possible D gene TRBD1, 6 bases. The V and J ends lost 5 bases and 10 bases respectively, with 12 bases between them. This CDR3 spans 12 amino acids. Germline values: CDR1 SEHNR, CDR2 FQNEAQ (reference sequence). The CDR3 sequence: CASSTQGWEQFF. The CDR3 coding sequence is TGTGCCAGCAGCACTCAGGGGTGGGAGCAGTTCTTC.

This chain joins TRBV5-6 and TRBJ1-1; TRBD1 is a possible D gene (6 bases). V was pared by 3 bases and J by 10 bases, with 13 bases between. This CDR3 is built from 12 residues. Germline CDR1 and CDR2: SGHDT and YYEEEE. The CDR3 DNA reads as TGTGCCAGCAGCTATGGGACATGGGGAGCTTTCTTT. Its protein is CASSYGTWGAFF.

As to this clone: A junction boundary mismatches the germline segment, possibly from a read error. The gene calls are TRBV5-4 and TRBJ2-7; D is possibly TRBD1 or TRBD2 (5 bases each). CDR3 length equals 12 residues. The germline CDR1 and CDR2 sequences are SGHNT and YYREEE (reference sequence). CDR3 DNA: TGTGCCAGCAGCTTGAATCCGGGACGCTTCGCCTTC. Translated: CASSLNPGRFAF. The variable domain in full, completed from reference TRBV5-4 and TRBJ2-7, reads ETGVTQSPTHLIKTRGQQVTLRCSSQSGHNTVSWYQQALGQGPQFIFQYYREEENGRGNFPPRFSGLQFPNYSSELNVNALELDDSALYLCASSLNPGRFAFGPGTRLTVT.

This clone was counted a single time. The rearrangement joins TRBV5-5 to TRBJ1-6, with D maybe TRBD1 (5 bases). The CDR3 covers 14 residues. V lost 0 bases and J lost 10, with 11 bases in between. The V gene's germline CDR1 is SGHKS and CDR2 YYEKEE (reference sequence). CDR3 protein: CASSLGRDDSPLHF. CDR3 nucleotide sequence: TGTGCCAGCAGCTTGGGCAGGGACGACTCACCCCTCCACTTT.

Here the CDR3 reads CARCEGGGRVGSSYNEQFF. The CDR3 nucleotides read TGTGCCCGCTGTGAAGGGGGGGGGCGGGTGGGGAGCTCCTACAATGAGCAGTTCTTC. This chain joins TRBV2 and TRBJ2-1; tentative D call: TRBD2 (7 bases). The V end lost 11 bases, the J end lost 0 bases, and 29 bases lay between the germline ends. This CDR3 spans 19 amino acids. Looked up from germline, CDR1 is SNHLY and CDR2 is FYNNEI.

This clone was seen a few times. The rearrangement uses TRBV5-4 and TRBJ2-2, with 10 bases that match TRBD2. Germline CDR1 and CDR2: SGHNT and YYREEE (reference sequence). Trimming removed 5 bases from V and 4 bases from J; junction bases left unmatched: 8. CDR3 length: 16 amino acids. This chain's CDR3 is CASRLGLAGGTGELFF. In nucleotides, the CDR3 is TGTGCCAGCAGGCTCGGGTTAGCGGGGGGCACCGGGGAGCTGTTTTTT.

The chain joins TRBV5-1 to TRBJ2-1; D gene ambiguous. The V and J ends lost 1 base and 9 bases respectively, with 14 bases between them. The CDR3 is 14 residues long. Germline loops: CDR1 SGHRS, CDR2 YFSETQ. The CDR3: CASSLSLVSREQFF. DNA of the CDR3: TGCGCCAGCAGCTTGTCTCTAGTTAGTCGTGAGCAGTTCTTC.

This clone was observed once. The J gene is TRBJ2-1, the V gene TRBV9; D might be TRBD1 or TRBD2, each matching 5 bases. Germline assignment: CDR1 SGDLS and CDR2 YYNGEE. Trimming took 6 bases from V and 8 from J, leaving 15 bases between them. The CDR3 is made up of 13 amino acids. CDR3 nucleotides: TGTGCCAGCACCCGGACGGTGGGGGATGAGCAGTTCTTC. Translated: CASTRTVGDEQFF.

The CDR3, as DNA: TGTGCCAGCAGTTTACAGGGGATCGGGCCTGGCTACACCTTC. Its translation is CASSLQGIGPGYTF. V is TRBV5-6 and J is TRBJ1-2, with 7 bases that match TRBD1. The germline gives CDR1 SGHDT, CDR2 YYEEEE. The length of the CDR3 is 14 residues. After removal of 5 bases from V and 7 bases from J, the junction contained 11 bases not matched to a gene.

CDR3 in DNA: TGTGCCAGCAGCTTAACCCCAGGGCCAGATACGCAGTATTTT. Its protein product is CASSLTPGPDTQYF. The rearrangement joins TRBV7-3 to TRBJ2-3, with D possibly being TRBD1 (5 bases). There are 14 residues in the CDR3. From germline, CDR1 is SGHTA and CDR2 FQGTGA. V lost 0 bases and J lost 4, with 8 bases in between.

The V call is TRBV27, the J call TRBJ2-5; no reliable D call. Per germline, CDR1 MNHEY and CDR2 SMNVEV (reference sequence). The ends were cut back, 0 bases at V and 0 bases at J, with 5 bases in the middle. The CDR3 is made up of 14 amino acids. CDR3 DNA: TGTGCCAGCAGTTTATCTAGAAACCAAGAGACCCAGTACTTC. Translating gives CASSLSRNQETQYF.

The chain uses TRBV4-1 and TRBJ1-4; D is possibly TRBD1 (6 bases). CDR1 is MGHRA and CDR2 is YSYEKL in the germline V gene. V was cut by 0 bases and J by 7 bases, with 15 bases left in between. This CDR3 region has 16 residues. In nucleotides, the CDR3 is TGCGCCAGCAGCCAAGACCTGGCAGGGGTTAGTGAAAAACTGTTTTTT. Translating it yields CASSQDLAGVSEKLFF.

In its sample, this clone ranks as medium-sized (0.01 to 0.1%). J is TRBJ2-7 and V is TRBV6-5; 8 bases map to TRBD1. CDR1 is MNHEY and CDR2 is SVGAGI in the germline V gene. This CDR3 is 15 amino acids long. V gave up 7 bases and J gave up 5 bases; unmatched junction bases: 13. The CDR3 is CASTYSFSGGHEQYF. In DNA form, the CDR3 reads TGTGCCAGCACATATTCCTTCTCAGGGGGCCACGAGCAGTACTTC.

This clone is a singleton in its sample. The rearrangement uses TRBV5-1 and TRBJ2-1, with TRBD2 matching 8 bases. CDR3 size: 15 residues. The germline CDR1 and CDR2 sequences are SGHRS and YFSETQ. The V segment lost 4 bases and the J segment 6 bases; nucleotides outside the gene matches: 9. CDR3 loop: CASSPRTSRSNEQFF. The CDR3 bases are TGCGCCAGCAGCCCCCGGACTAGCAGGAGCAATGAGCAGTTCTTC.

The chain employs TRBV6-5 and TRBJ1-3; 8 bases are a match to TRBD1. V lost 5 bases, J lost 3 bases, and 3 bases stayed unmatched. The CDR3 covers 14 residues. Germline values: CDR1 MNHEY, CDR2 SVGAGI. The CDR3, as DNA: TGTGCCAGCAGTCAGGGGGCTGGTGGAAACACCATATATTTT. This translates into CASSQGAGGNTIYF.